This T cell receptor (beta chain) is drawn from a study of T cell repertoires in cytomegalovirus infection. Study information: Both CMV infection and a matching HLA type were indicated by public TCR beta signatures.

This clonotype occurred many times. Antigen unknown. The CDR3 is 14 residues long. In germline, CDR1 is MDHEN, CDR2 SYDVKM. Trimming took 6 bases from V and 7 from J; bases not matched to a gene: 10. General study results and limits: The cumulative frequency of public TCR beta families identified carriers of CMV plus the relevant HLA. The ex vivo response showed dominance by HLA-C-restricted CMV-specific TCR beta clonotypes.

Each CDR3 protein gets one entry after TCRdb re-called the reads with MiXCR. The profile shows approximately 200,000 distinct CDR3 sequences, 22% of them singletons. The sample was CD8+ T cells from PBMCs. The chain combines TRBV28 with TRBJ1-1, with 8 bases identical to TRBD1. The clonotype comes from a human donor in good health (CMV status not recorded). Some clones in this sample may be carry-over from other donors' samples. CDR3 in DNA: TGTGCCAGCAGCAGTGGGACAGGATACTTTGAAGCTTTCTTT. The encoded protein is CASSSGTGYFEAFF. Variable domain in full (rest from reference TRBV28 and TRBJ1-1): DVKVTQSSRYLVKRTGEKVFLECVQDMDHENMFWYRQDPGLGLRLIYFSYDVKMKEKGDIPEGYSVSREKKERFSLILESASTNQTSMYLCASSSGTGYFEAFFGQGTRLTVV.